The clone carrying this TCR beta chain was found a few times. Losses at the gene ends were 7 bases for V and 6 bases for J; bases not matched to a gene: 6. Looked up from germline, CDR1 is SQVTM and CDR2 is ANQGSEA. The CDR3 totals 13 residues. From the RT-PCR reads, TCRdb called clonotypes with MiXCR, one entry per CDR3 protein. This sample has almost 700,000 distinct CDR3 sequences, with 14% found just once. This sequence originates from a female donor in good health, serving as a healthy control. This chain links TRBV29-1 with TRBJ1-6; 7 nucleotides line up with TRBD1. Sequencing used memory CD4+ T cells from blood. The CDR3 sequence: CSGRTGSNSPLHF. The DNA of the CDR3 is TGCAGCGGTCGGACAGGATCTAATTCACCCCTCCACTTT. The complete variable domain, with remaining parts taken from reference TRBV29-1 and TRBJ1-6, reads SAVISQKPSRDICQRGTSLTIQCQVDSQVTMMFWYRQQPGQSLTLIATANQGSEATYESGFVIDKFPISRPNLTFSTLTVSNMSPEDSSIYLCSGRTGSNSPLHFGNGTRLTVT.